The clone carrying this T cell receptor (beta chain) was seen only a few times. The sample is drawn from a study of blood T cells in healthy people across ages. A second PCR of 7 to 11 cycles used a sample-barcoded 5' primer and a J-beta primer mix. Through a template-switch adaptor with 12 random nucleotides, each cDNA molecule received a tag. Each CDR3 protein is one row after TCRdb ran MiXCR on the 5' RACE reads. The table shows about 800,000 distinct CDR3 sequences, with just under 25% occurring only once. The germline CDR1 and CDR2 sequences are SQVTM and ANQGSEA. The CDR3 has 15 residues. Trimming pared 3 bases from V and 4 bases from J, leaving 17 bases between. The data were also submitted as part of a second study, on T cells of mothers and their children.

The chain has TRBV29-1 and TRBJ2-3, with D maybe TRBD2 (5 bases). Sequenced material: blood. The sequence came from a boy aged 5-17 years in good health. The CDR3 loop reads CSVEDSAVGPDTQYF. Here the CDR3 DNA reads TGCAGCGTTGAGGACTCGGCTGTTGGGCCAGATACGCAGTATTTT.